This TCR beta chain was retrieved from a study of cytomegalovirus exposure and HLA in healthy donors. Trimming removed 6 bases from V and 4 bases from J, with 10 bases in between. This CDR3 spans 12 amino acids. Germline CDR1 is MNHNS and CDR2 is SASEGT. Researchers ran the PCR with 60 Vbeta and 13 Jbeta primers. The protocol was immunoSEQ multiplex PCR, while the TCRdb copy is restricted to in-frame clones and leaves out a portion. The table includes roughly 100,000 clones, less than 85% detected once. The V call is TRBV6-1, the J call TRBJ2-7; TRBD1 is a possible D gene (6 bases). The source material was PBMCs. The origin of this receptor is a man aged 40-50 years in good health and CMV-seropositive. The CDR3 region is CASRQGSYEQYF. The CDR3 DNA is TGTGCCAGCAGACAGGGTTCATACGAGCAGTACTTC.